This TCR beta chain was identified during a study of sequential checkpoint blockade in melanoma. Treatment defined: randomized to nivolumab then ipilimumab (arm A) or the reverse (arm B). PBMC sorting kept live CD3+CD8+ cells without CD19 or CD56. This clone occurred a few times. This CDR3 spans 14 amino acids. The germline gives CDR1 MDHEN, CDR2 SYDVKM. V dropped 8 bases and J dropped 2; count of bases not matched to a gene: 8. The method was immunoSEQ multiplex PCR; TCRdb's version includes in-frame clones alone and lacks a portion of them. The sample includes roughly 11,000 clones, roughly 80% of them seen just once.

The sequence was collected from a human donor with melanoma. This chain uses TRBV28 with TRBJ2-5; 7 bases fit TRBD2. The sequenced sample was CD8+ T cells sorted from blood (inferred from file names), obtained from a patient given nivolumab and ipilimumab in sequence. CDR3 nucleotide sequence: TGTGCCAGCGGACTAGTTAATGGGCAAGAGACCCAGTACTTC. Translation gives CASGLVNGQETQYF.